The sequence of this T cell receptor beta chain was determined in a study of cytomegalovirus exposure and HLA in healthy donors. The PCR used 60 Vbeta and 13 Jbeta primers. Profiled with immunoSEQ multiplex PCR; TCRdb holds only in-frame clones, not every one. This table has 120,000 to 150,000 clones, roughly 77% appearing once. Germline V gene lookup returns CDR1 LNHDA and CDR2 SQIVND (reference sequence). The CDR3 is 15 amino acids. The V end was cut by 0 bases, the J end by 6 bases, with 14 bases between. Notes on this clone: The target antigen is unknown.

Findings of the study overall: A later analysis showed HLA-associated TCR beta chains outstripping equally common others in clonal expansion. Presence/absence analyses took donor sequencing depth as roughly uniform. It has been reported that TCR beta sequences accurately predicted the HLA-A and HLA-B alleles of most subjects.

The rearrangement joins TRBV19 to TRBJ1-1; D is uncertain. This clonotype was obtained from a man between 35 and 55 years old in good health and CMV-seronegative. The source material was PBMCs. The CDR3 sequence: CASSIEVRMGAEAFF. The CDR3 bases are TGTGCCAGTAGTATAGAAGTGAGAATGGGCGCTGAAGCTTTCTTT.